Below, 14 T cell receptor beta chains from the same sample are listed, as sequenced in a study of control samples from healthy donors and cancer patients. The data were produced by immunoSEQ multiplex PCR, yet TCRdb's version contains in-frame clones alone and is incomplete. The repertoire holds about 54,000 clones, with roughly 96% as singletons. Sequenced sample: blood. The source is a woman in her twenties or thirties in good health.

The chain links TRBV6-1 to TRBJ2-4; TRBD2 might be the D (6 bases). Germline V CDR1 and CDR2: MNHNS, SASEGT. The ends were cut back, 2 bases at V and 6 bases at J, with 14 bases in the middle. This CDR3 has 15 residues. CDR3 DNA sequence: TGTGCCAGCAGTGAATTGGCGGGACCAGGAAACATTCAGTACTTC. Translating it yields CASSELAGPGNIQYF.

This clone was detected once. The chain joins TRBV7-9 to TRBJ1-4, with 7 bases matching TRBD1. CDR1 is SEHNR and CDR2 is FQNEAQ in the germline V gene (reference sequence). The CDR3 is 16 amino acids. The J segment lost 0 bases and the V segment lost 3 bases, leaving 4 bases of the junction unmatched. The CDR3 region is CASSFGQGATNEKLFF. The CDR3 DNA reads as TGTGCCAGCAGCTTCGGCCAGGGGGCAACTAATGAAAAACTGTTTTTT.

CDR3 loop: CASSPAGAFRETQYF. In DNA, the CDR3 is TGTGCCAGCTCACCAGCAGGGGCGTTTCGGGAGACCCAGTACTTC. V gene TRBV18 combines with J gene TRBJ2-5; possible D gene TRBD1, 6 bases. This CDR3 is built from 15 residues. Germline lookup yields CDR1 KGHSH and CDR2 LQKENI. V lost 2 bases, J lost 5 bases, and 15 bases lay in between.

The chain links TRBV6-1 to TRBJ1-3, with D unresolved. V was cut by 1 base and J by 3 bases, with 13 bases left in between. This CDR3 spans 16 amino acids. CDR1 is MNHNS, CDR2 SASEGT, per germline. CDR3 sequence: CASSEGALPGGNTIYF. DNA of the CDR3: TGTGCCAGCAGTGAAGGGGCGTTGCCTGGTGGAAACACCATATATTTT.

This chain connects TRBV29-1 to TRBJ2-7, with a tentative D call TRBD1 (5 bases). This CDR3 is 14 amino acids long. The germline gives CDR1 SQVTM, CDR2 ANQGSEA. V was trimmed by 1 base and J by 5 bases, leaving 15 bases between them. The chain's CDR3 is CSVEGRQGINEQYF. The CDR3 DNA follows: TGCAGCGTTGAAGGACGGCAGGGAATTAACGAGCAGTACTTC.

This clone came up a few times. The rearrangement uses TRBV6-1 and TRBJ1-2; D remains unclear. Per germline, CDR1 MNHNS and CDR2 SASEGT. The CDR3 sequence is 10 residues long. V shed 3 bases and J shed 10 bases, with 6 bases lying between them. The CDR3 loop reads CASSDEAYTF. The CDR3 coding sequence is TGTGCCAGCAGTGATGAGGCCTACACCTTC.

The chain's CDR3 is CASSPGLAGVNEQFF. The CDR3 coding sequence is TGCGCCAGCAGCCCGGGACTAGCGGGAGTTAATGAGCAGTTCTTC. The genes are TRBV5-1 and TRBJ2-1; 14 bases fit TRBD2. The CDR3 consists of 15 residues. Trimming cost V 4 bases and J 7 bases; bases outside gene matches: 4. The V gene's germline CDR1 is SGHRS and CDR2 YFSETQ.

The chain combines TRBV28 with TRBJ2-7; D call uncertain. V was clipped by 2 bases and J by 7 bases, with 18 bases between them. The CDR3 spans 15 residues. CDR1 MDHEN and CDR2 SYDVKM come from the germline V gene. CDR3 sequence reads: CASSLRSVENGEQYF. CDR3 nucleotides: TGTGCCAGCAGTTTAAGAAGCGTCGAAAATGGGGAGCAGTACTTC.

Remarks on this clone: One end of the junction varies from germline; a read error may be responsible. The chain has TRBV19 and TRBJ2-1; TRBD2 aligns across 7 bases. The germline V gene encodes CDR1 LNHDA and CDR2 SQIVND (reference sequence). The CDR3 totals 13 residues. CDR3: CASSPWDYDEQFF. The DNA of the CDR3 is TGTGCCAGTAGTCCTTGGGACTACGATGAGCAGTTCTTC.

The V gene is TRBV28, the J gene TRBJ2-1; 8 bases are a match to TRBD2. Germline V gene lookup returns CDR1 MDHEN and CDR2 SYDVKM. There are 15 residues in the CDR3. The V gene end was trimmed by 7 bases and the J gene end by 5 bases; junction bases not matched to a gene: 10. The CDR3 nucleotides are TGTGCCAGCATCCTTGCGGGAGGCCCGAACAATGAGCAGTTCTTC. It specifies CASILAGGPNNEQFF.

This chain links TRBV28 with TRBJ2-2; 10 positions match TRBD2. The CDR3 runs to 17 residues. The ends lost 2 bases at V and 3 bases at J; junction bases unmatched: 6. Germline assignment: CDR1 MDHEN and CDR2 SYDVKM. The CDR3 loop is CASSLGAGGGYTGELFF. The CDR3 DNA sequence: TGTGCCAGCAGTTTAGGAGCGGGAGGGGGGTACACCGGGGAGCTGTTTTTT.

The CDR3 nucleotides are TGTGCCAGTAGCCGGACTTCAGGTGCGAAGTTCTTC. It codes for CASSRTSGAKFF. The rearrangement uses TRBV19 and TRBJ2-1; weak D call: TRBD2 (5 bases). The CDR3 totals 12 residues. With 6 bases removed from V and 14 bases from J, the gap between germline ends came to 17 bases. Looked up from germline, CDR1 is LNHDA and CDR2 is SQIVND (reference sequence).

The chain uses TRBV28 and TRBJ1-2; 7 bases fit TRBD1. Germline V gene data show CDR1 as MDHEN and CDR2 as SYDVKM. The CDR3 is made up of 16 amino acids. With V trimmed by 7 bases and J by 4 bases, 15 bases remained unmatched. The CDR3 here is CASTSSGAGGTYGYTF. The CDR3 coding sequence is TGTGCCAGCACTTCTTCAGGGGCAGGGGGTACCTATGGCTACACCTTC.

The chain has TRBV11-2 and TRBJ2-7; tentative D call: TRBD2 (6 bases). V lost 8 bases and J 0 bases, leaving 17 bases between the germline ends. Germline CDR1 reads SGHAT; CDR2 reads FQNNGV. The CDR3 has 15 amino acids. The DNA of the CDR3 is TGTGCCAGCCGCCTCTTTTCGGGACTCTCCTACGAGCAGTACTTC. Its protein is CASRLFSGLSYEQYF.